These T cell receptor beta chains were read from a single sample in a study of cytomegalovirus exposure and HLA in healthy donors. Libraries were prepared by immunoSEQ multiplex PCR; TCRdb keeps only in-frame clonotypes and omits some of them. The data show approximately 120,000 clones, about 70% seen once. Input material: PBMCs. These receptors all stem from a human donor in good health. Both conserved end residues are part of each CDR3. A D gene is named only where the DNA matches it firmly. Rows may omit the clone size; those that give it use once, few, many or a size class.

. . TRBJ1-6 TRBV7-9 CASSLDGFEGLHF TGTGCCAGCAGCTTAGATGGTTTTGAGGGCCTCCACTTT
. . TRBJ1-5 TRBV15 CATSRDPRGGSNQPQHF TGTGCCACCAGCAGAGATCCCCGCGGGGGTAGCAATCAGCCCCAGCATTTT
. . TRBJ2-2 TRBV4-2 CASSPDSNTGELFF TGTGCCAGCAGCCCGGACAGTAACACCGGGGAGCTGTTTTTT
. . TRBJ2-7 TRBV1 CTSSQDIREGPGTYEQYF TGCACCAGCAGCCAAGATATTCGGGAGGGTCCTGGAACCTACGAGCAGTACTTC
once . TRBJ1-1 TRBV29-1 CSVDRGQGTEAFF TGCAGCGTTGACCGGGGTCAAGGCACTGAAGCTTTCTTT
. . TRBJ2-6 TRBV28 CASAQLQGSGANVLTF TGTGCCAGCGCCCAACTACAGGGCTCTGGGGCCAACGTCCTGACTTTC
few TRBD2 TRBJ2-7 TRBV5-4 CASSPVGREGVHEQYF TGTGCCAGCAGCCCGGTCGGGCGGGAGGGCGTCCACGAGCAGTACTTC
. TRBD2 TRBJ2-7 TRBV28 CASSGGGEGEQYF TGTGCCAGCAGTGGAGGAGGGGAGGGCGAGCAGTACTTC
. . TRBJ1-1 TRBV6-1 CASRGQSWEAFF TGTGCCAGCAGAGGACAGTCATGGGAAGCTTTCTTT
. . TRBJ2-1 TRBV29-1 CSVYPPDRPTSSYNEQFF TGCAGCGTCTACCCACCCGACAGGCCAACTAGCTCCTACAATGAGCAGTTCTTC
. . TRBJ2-2 TRBV19 CASSHRVTGELFF TGTGCCAGTAGTCACAGGGTCACCGGGGAGCTGTTTTTT
. . TRBJ2-7 TRBV7-9 CASSLELEQYF TGTGCCAGCAGCTTAGAACTAGAGCAGTACTTC
few . TRBJ1-5 TRBV4-3 CASSQGHLSNQPQHF TGCGCCAGCAGCCAAGGCCACCTAAGCAATCAGCCCCAGCATTTT
few TRBD2 TRBJ2-3 TRBV2 CASSGRGLAVTDTQYF TGTGCCAGCAGTGGTAGGGGTCTAGCGGTCACAGATACGCAGTATTTT
few . TRBJ2-1 TRBV2 CASSEFRYENNEQFF TGTGCCAGCAGTGAGTTCAGGTACGAAAACAATGAGCAGTTCTTC
. TRBD1 TRBJ2-1 TRBV10-3 CAISPLDRGSYNEQFF TGTGCCATCAGCCCCCTGGACAGGGGCTCCTACAATGAGCAGTTCTTC
few . TRBJ2-2 TRBV7-7 CASSFSNTGELFF TGTGCCAGCAGCTTCTCGAACACCGGGGAGCTGTTTTTT
. . TRBJ1-1 TRBV5-1 CASSLTGNTEAFF TGCGCCAGCAGCTTAACAGGGAACACTGAAGCTTTCTTT
once TRBD2 TRBJ2-3 TRBV5-1 CASSLVVAGDTDTQYF TGCGCCAGCAGCTTGGTAGTAGCGGGGGACACAGATACGCAGTATTTT
. . TRBJ2-2 TRBV9 CASSVGGLGSTGELFF TGTGCCAGCAGCGTAGGGGGGCTCGGGTCCACCGGGGAGCTGTTTTTT
few . TRBJ2-3 TRBV6-4 CASSDGGASTDTQYF TGTGCCAGCAGTGACGGTGGGGCTAGCACAGATACGCAGTATTTT
. . TRBJ1-3 TRBV7-9 CSSRPEEPPIYF TGTTCCAGCAGGCCCGAGGAACCTCCCATATATTTT
. . TRBJ1-2 TRBV2 CASSELGALGGYGYTF TGTGCCAGCAGTGAATTGGGGGCACTCGGTGGGTATGGCTACACCTTC
. . TRBJ2-2 TRBV4-3 CASSQGRLETGELFF TGCGCCAGCAGCCAAGGACGTTTGGAGACCGGGGAGCTGTTTTTT